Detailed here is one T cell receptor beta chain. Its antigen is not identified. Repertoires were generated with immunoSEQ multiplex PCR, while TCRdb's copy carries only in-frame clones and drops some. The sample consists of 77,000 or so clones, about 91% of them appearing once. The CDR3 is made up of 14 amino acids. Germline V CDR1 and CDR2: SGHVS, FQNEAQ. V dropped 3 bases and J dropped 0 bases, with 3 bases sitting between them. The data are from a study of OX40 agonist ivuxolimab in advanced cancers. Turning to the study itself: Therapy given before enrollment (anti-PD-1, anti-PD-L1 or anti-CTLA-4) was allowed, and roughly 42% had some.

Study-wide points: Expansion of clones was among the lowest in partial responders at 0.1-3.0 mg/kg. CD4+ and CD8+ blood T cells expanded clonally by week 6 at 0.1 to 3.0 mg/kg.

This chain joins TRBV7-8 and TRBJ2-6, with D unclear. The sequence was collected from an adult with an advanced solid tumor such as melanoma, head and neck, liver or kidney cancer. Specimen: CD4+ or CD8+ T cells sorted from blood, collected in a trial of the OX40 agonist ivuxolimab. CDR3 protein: CASSFYSGANVLTF. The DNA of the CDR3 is TGTGCCAGCAGCTTTTACTCTGGGGCCAACGTCCTGACTTTC. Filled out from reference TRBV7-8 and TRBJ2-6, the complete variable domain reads GAGVSQSPRYKVAKRGQDVALRCDPISGHVSLFWYQQALGQGPEFLTYFQNEAQLDKSGLPSDRFFAERPEGSVSTLKIQRTQQEDSAVYLCASSFYSGANVLTFGAGSRLTVL.